This is a list of T cell receptor beta chains from one sample in a study of T cell repertoires in cytomegalovirus infection. TCRdb recomputed calls from the reads with MiXCR, one row per CDR3 protein. The data contain some 440,000 distinct CDR3 sequences, roughly a third of them singletons. Sequencing was carried out using PBMCs. Receptors were obtained from a human donor in good health (CMV status not recorded). Some clones in this sample may be carry-over from other donors' samples. Both conserved end residues are trimmed from each CDR3. Fields, in order: V gene, D gene, CDR3 length, CDR3 protein. D genes are given only for firm matches.

v_call: TRBV15; d_call: TRBD1; cdr3_length: 15; cdr3_aa: ATSRVKGQTSNQPQH
v_call: TRBV7-8; d_call: TRBD1; cdr3_length: 11; cdr3_aa: ASSSQGFQPQH
v_call: TRBV20-1; d_call: -; cdr3_length: 10; cdr3_aa: SAVLDLYEQY
v_call: TRBV7-2; d_call: -; cdr3_length: 12; cdr3_aa: ASSLLGWTDTQY
v_call: TRBV6-6; d_call: -; cdr3_length: 10; cdr3_aa: ASSQSGGEMF
v_call: TRBV19; d_call: TRBD1; cdr3_length: 16; cdr3_aa: ASSMSRGTGDPKNIQY
v_call: TRBV5-6; d_call: -; cdr3_length: 13; cdr3_aa: ASSGKGVIDNEQF
v_call: TRBV7-6; d_call: -; cdr3_length: 15; cdr3_aa: ASSLTGTYTGANVLT
v_call: TRBV19; d_call: -; cdr3_length: 17; cdr3_aa: ARSISESGQGRYGTEAF
v_call: TRBV7-2; d_call: TRBD1; cdr3_length: 12; cdr3_aa: ASRVQGQFNEQF
v_call: TRBV7-8; d_call: TRBD1; cdr3_length: 13; cdr3_aa: ASSLVRGQTDTQY
v_call: TRBV19; d_call: -; cdr3_length: 15; cdr3_aa: ASSRWGQSSGANVLT
v_call: TRBV24-1; d_call: -; cdr3_length: 11; cdr3_aa: ATSDFFAGELF
v_call: TRBV7-6; d_call: -; cdr3_length: 11; cdr3_aa: ASSLGRAGGYT
v_call: TRBV6-1; d_call: -; cdr3_length: 11; cdr3_aa: ASAEGRGYEQY
v_call: TRBV7-2; d_call: -; cdr3_length: 13; cdr3_aa: ASSWRSANTGELF
v_call: TRBV12-3/TRBV12-4; d_call: -; cdr3_length: 11; cdr3_aa: ASSLGPGLEAF
v_call: TRBV7-2; d_call: TRBD2; cdr3_length: 12; cdr3_aa: ASSPSGGGDTQY
v_call: TRBV4-1; d_call: -; cdr3_length: 14; cdr3_aa: ASSPTGADSYNEQF
v_call: TRBV4-2; d_call: TRBD1; cdr3_length: 12; cdr3_aa: ASSQARGRDTQY
v_call: TRBV6-6; d_call: TRBD1; cdr3_length: 11; cdr3_aa: ASSRQGQYTIY
v_call: TRBV20-1; d_call: -; cdr3_length: 12; cdr3_aa: SVTGFNGYNEQF
v_call: TRBV7-8; d_call: -; cdr3_length: 11; cdr3_aa: ASSLPSLYEQY
v_call: TRBV12-3/TRBV12-4; d_call: -; cdr3_length: 14; cdr3_aa: APGPLYGGCQETQY
v_call: TRBV7-2; d_call: -; cdr3_length: 11; cdr3_aa: ASSLAAVYGYT
v_call: TRBV7-2; d_call: -; cdr3_length: 11; cdr3_aa: ASSTPSTDTQY
v_call: TRBV7-9; d_call: -; cdr3_length: 11; cdr3_aa: ASRLGLSETQY
v_call: TRBV19; d_call: -; cdr3_length: 15; cdr3_aa: ASSMVQGGVGNQPQH
v_call: TRBV6-4; d_call: TRBD2; cdr3_length: 13; cdr3_aa: ASSEGLAGDNEQF
v_call: TRBV7-3; d_call: -; cdr3_length: 13; cdr3_aa: ASSPQDSPSYEQY
v_call: TRBV29-1; d_call: TRBD2; cdr3_length: 13; cdr3_aa: SVDNVGGGTDTQY
v_call: TRBV7-6; d_call: TRBD2; cdr3_length: 14; cdr3_aa: ASSSTSGGKDNEQF
v_call: TRBV7-9; d_call: -; cdr3_length: 12; cdr3_aa: ASSLNEGRYEQY
v_call: TRBV12-3/TRBV12-4; d_call: -; cdr3_length: 10; cdr3_aa: ASSRVLSEAF
v_call: TRBV7-9; d_call: -; cdr3_length: 11; cdr3_aa: ASGTVAQETQY
v_call: TRBV3-1; d_call: TRBD2; cdr3_length: 15; cdr3_aa: ASSQDLAAAGVESQY
v_call: TRBV7-8; d_call: -; cdr3_length: 14; cdr3_aa: ASSAGQRTKQETQY
v_call: TRBV13; d_call: TRBD2; cdr3_length: 16; cdr3_aa: SSSGGTSWGSSYQEQF
v_call: TRBV10-3; d_call: -; cdr3_length: 11; cdr3_aa: AISESAPGELF
v_call: TRBV7-2; d_call: -; cdr3_length: 13; cdr3_aa: ASRADRTFNQPQH
v_call: TRBV7-2; d_call: -; cdr3_length: 12; cdr3_aa: ASTSGGALPTQY
v_call: TRBV2; d_call: -; cdr3_length: 9; cdr3_aa: ASSGVDTQY
v_call: TRBV6-6; d_call: TRBD2; cdr3_length: 13; cdr3_aa: ASSGTSGASYEQY
v_call: TRBV29-1; d_call: TRBD1; cdr3_length: 13; cdr3_aa: SVEDIRQGVDEQF
v_call: TRBV20-1; d_call: TRBD1; cdr3_length: 15; cdr3_aa: SASGPTPGTGSNEQF
v_call: TRBV11-3; d_call: -; cdr3_length: 13; cdr3_aa: ASSSGLQGADTQY
v_call: TRBV6-1; d_call: TRBD2; cdr3_length: 15; cdr3_aa: ASSDELPGLAFNEQF
v_call: TRBV11-2; d_call: TRBD1; cdr3_length: 15; cdr3_aa: ASSHPKRQGAGETQY
v_call: TRBV12-3/TRBV12-4; d_call: TRBD2; cdr3_length: 15; cdr3_aa: ASSLQLAGRLYNEQF
v_call: TRBV5-6; d_call: -; cdr3_length: 14; cdr3_aa: ASSRRRDFTRETQY
v_call: TRBV19; d_call: -; cdr3_length: 11; cdr3_aa: ASAQVGNQPQH
v_call: TRBV11-2; d_call: TRBD1; cdr3_length: 13; cdr3_aa: ASSLRQGAKETQY
v_call: TRBV6-2/TRBV6-3; d_call: -; cdr3_length: 13; cdr3_aa: ASSYSGADYNEQF
v_call: TRBV7-8; d_call: TRBD1; cdr3_length: 13; cdr3_aa: ASRNGTGYNQPQH
v_call: TRBV27; d_call: -; cdr3_length: 13; cdr3_aa: ASQISRPTPEKLF